The next 19 T cell receptor beta chains were all read from a single sample in a study of cytomegalovirus exposure and HLA in healthy donors (dated by TCRdb to 2016 to 2017). The receptor library was made with the immunoSEQ multiplex PCR assay. For the multiplex PCR, a mixture combining 60 forward primers for TCR Vbeta segments and 13 reverse primers for TCR Jbeta segments was used. TCRdb provides this immuneACCESS table in a form limited to in-frame rearrangements. Some clones are lacking; in checked studies, under half of them reflect an unresolved V gene, and why the rest are absent is not known. The sample has roughly 180,000 clones on record, roughly 80% of them singletons. Clones ranked in the top ten supply less than 15% of the sample. The source material was PBMCs. These receptors were collected from a woman between 45 and 65 years old in good health and CMV-seropositive.

The V and J genes are TRBV9 and TRBJ2-7; 7 bases align to TRBD2. The ends lost 8 bases at V and 4 bases at J; junction bases unmatched: 9. Germline assignment: CDR1 SGDLS and CDR2 YYNGEE. The CDR3 totals 13 residues. CDR3 loop: CASWWGGFYEQYF. CDR3 DNA sequence: TGTGCCAGTTGGTGGGGGGGTTTTTACGAGCAGTACTTC.

This clone was counted only a few times. The rearrangement uses TRBV5-1 and TRBJ1-1; D may be TRBD1 (5 bases). Germline assignment: CDR1 SGHRS and CDR2 YFSETQ. V lost 2 bases, J lost 3 bases, and 17 bases lay in between. This CDR3 has 16 amino acids. CDR3 coding DNA: TGCGCCAGCAGCTTTAGGATCGCCAGGGAAGACACTGAAGCTTTCTTT. This codes for CASSFRIAREDTEAFF.

The CDR3 protein is CASSRGQEETYEQYF. In nucleotides, the CDR3 is TGTGCCAGCAGCCGCGGACAAGAAGAGACCTACGAGCAGTACTTC. The V and J genes are TRBV4-2 and TRBJ2-7, with D perhaps TRBD1 (5 bases). Germline-derived CDR1 and CDR2 are LGHNA and YNFKEQ. The V end lost 4 bases, the J end lost 2 bases, and 15 bases lay between the germline ends. The CDR3 contains 15 residues.

The chain combines TRBV19 with TRBJ2-1, with a tentative D call TRBD1 (5 bases). The CDR3 sequence is 17 residues long. With 5 bases removed from V and 0 bases from J, the gap between germline ends came to 17 bases. CDR1 is LNHDA and CDR2 is SQIVND in the germline V gene (reference sequence). CDR3 residues: CASSYPGKLSSYNEQFF. CDR3 DNA: TGTGCCAGTAGTTACCCAGGGAAGCTTAGCTCCTACAATGAGCAGTTCTTC.

The table lists this clone with a few counts. The chain carries TRBV20-1 and TRBJ1-2; tentatively, D is TRBD1 (5 bases). This CDR3 is built from 11 residues. Germline CDR1 and CDR2: DFQATT and SNEGSKA (reference sequence). In DNA, the CDR3 is TGCGGAGGGACTTCTAGCTATGGCTACACCTTC. It specifies CGGTSSYGYTF.

The CDR3 DNA reads as TGTGCCAGCTCACCACCCGGGAGGGGGCAGTTCTTC. This encodes CASSPPGRGQFF. The rearrangement joins TRBV18 to TRBJ2-1; 8 bases are shared with TRBD2. The J segment lost 12 bases and the V segment lost 0 bases, leaving 1 base of the junction unmatched. The CDR3 totals 12 residues. Germline V gene sequence: CDR1 KGHSH, CDR2 LQKENI.

The CDR3 sequence is CASSLGGSGELFF. For the CDR3, the DNA is TGTGCCAGCAGCTTGGGAGGATCCGGGGAGCTGTTTTTT. This sequence joins TRBV5-4 and TRBJ2-2, with D unresolved. The V gene lost 0 bases and the J gene lost 6 bases, with 6 bases spanning the gap. CDR3 length: 13 amino acids. Germline loops: CDR1 SGHNT, CDR2 YYREEE (reference sequence).

This clone was seen a handful of times. V gene TRBV9 combines with J gene TRBJ2-3, with a possible D match to TRBD2 (5 bases). This CDR3 region has 15 residues. In germline, CDR1 is SGDLS, CDR2 YYNGEE. The V and J ends lost 3 bases and 4 bases respectively, with 15 bases between them. DNA of the CDR3: TGTGCCAGCAGCGGAGGGCAAGGGAGCCCAGATACGCAGTATTTT. This gives the protein CASSGGQGSPDTQYF.

CDR3 in amino acids: CASSLAFQGAGRNTEAFF. DNA for the CDR3: TGTGCCAGCAGCTTAGCTTTCCAGGGGGCAGGAAGGAACACTGAAGCTTTCTTT. J is TRBJ1-1 and V is TRBV7-9; 8 bases line up with TRBD1. From germline, CDR1 is SEHNR and CDR2 FQNEAQ (reference sequence). The CDR3 covers 18 residues. The J segment lost 1 base and the V segment lost 0 bases, leaving 10 bases of the junction unmatched.

The chain links TRBV5-6 to TRBJ1-3, with TRBD1 matching 7 bases. The CDR3 sequence is 15 residues long. In germline, CDR1 is SGHDT, CDR2 YYEEEE. V was clipped by 4 bases and J by 4 bases; unmatched bases: 8. CDR3 nucleotide sequence: TGTGCCAGCAGCCTCATGCGGGACAGAGGAAACACCATATATTTT. The encoded protein is CASSLMRDRGNTIYF.

The V gene is TRBV18, the J gene TRBJ1-2; tentative D call: TRBD1 (5 bases). Trimming took 3 bases from V and 4 from J, leaving 21 bases between them. CDR1 and CDR2 (germline): KGHSH, LQKENI. The CDR3 is 17 amino acids. The CDR3 sequence: CASSPTPPRQNTYGYTF. The DNA for the CDR3 is TGTGCCAGCTCACCTACTCCTCCCCGACAGAACACCTATGGCTACACCTTC.

The chain carries TRBV11-1 and TRBJ2-5, with 9 bases that match TRBD2. CDR1 is SGHAT and CDR2 is FQDESV in the germline V gene (reference sequence). CDR3 length equals 16 residues. V lost 2 bases to trimming and J lost 7 bases; unmatched junction nucleotides: 11. Here the CDR3 reads CASSLNPGLALGTQYF. In DNA, the CDR3 is TGTGCCAGCAGCTTAAATCCGGGACTAGCTCTAGGGACCCAGTACTTC. Full variable domain (outside the CDR3, taken from reference TRBV11-1 and TRBJ2-5): EAEVAQSPRYKITEKSQAVAFWCDPISGHATLYWYRQILGQGPELLVQFQDESVVDDSQLPKDRFSAERLKGVDSTLKIQPAELGDSAMYLCASSLNPGLALGTQYFGPGTRLLVL.

V usage is TRBV19 and J usage is TRBJ1-5, with D tentatively TRBD1 (5 bases). Per the germline V gene, CDR1 is LNHDA and CDR2 is SQIVND (reference sequence). This CDR3 has 16 residues. V lost 7 bases, J lost 3 bases, and 19 bases lay in between. The CDR3 sequence is CASTRRGRSNNQPQHF. The CDR3 coding sequence is TGTGCCAGTACCCGAAGGGGCAGGTCGAACAATCAGCCCCAGCATTTT.

This clone was seen a handful of times. This chain connects TRBV2 to TRBJ2-2; 12 nucleotides match TRBD2. Germline-derived CDR1 and CDR2 are SNHLY and FYNNEI. V shed 7 bases and J 5 bases; nucleotides not matched to a gene: 8. The CDR3 loop spans 16 amino acids. In DNA form, the CDR3 reads TGTGCCAGCACTCCTAGCGGGGGGGCCCTGACCGGGGAGCTGTTTTTT. Translated, it gives CASTPSGGALTGELFF.

V and J are TRBV18 and TRBJ2-1, with TRBD2 matching over 7 bases. CDR3 length equals 16 residues. The junction had 12 bases not matched to a gene; V was cut back by 2 bases and J by 8 bases. Germline-derived CDR1 and CDR2 are KGHSH and LQKENI. The CDR3 loop is CASSPDRRGWSYEQFF. CDR3 in DNA: TGTGCCAGCTCACCAGACCGGCGGGGGTGGTCATATGAGCAGTTCTTC.

This chain links TRBV5-1 with TRBJ2-1; D may be TRBD1 (6 bases). Germline V lookup: CDR1 SGHRS, CDR2 YFSETQ. The CDR3 runs to 13 residues. V was trimmed by 1 base and J by 12 bases, leaving 14 bases between them. The CDR3 loop is CASSLTGSVLQFF. The CDR3 nucleotides read TGCGCCAGCAGCTTGACAGGGAGCGTACTGCAGTTCTTC.

The chain links TRBV6-5 to TRBJ2-2; perhaps TRBD1 as D (6 bases). Per the germline V gene, CDR1 is MNHEY and CDR2 is SVGAGI. V lost 7 bases and J 2 bases, leaving 14 bases between the germline ends. CDR3 length: 15 amino acids. Here the CDR3 DNA reads TGTGCCAGCACCGTGGGACACTTAAACACCGGGGAGCTGTTTTTT. This translates into CASTVGHLNTGELFF.

The gene calls are TRBV12-5 and TRBJ1-1, with D uncertain. The length of the CDR3 is 18 residues. Germline CDR1 is LGHNT and CDR2 is FRNRAP. V was trimmed by 0 bases and J by 0 bases, leaving 17 bases between them. CDR3 nucleotides: TGTGCTAGTGGTTTGGTAGCCGATCCCCCCAGGATGAACACTGAAGCTTTCTTT. Amino acids: CASGLVADPPRMNTEAFF.

The chain is built from TRBV5-1 and TRBJ2-4; 9 positions match TRBD1. The CDR3 runs to 16 residues. Germline lookup yields CDR1 SGHRS and CDR2 YFSETQ. Trimming cost V 3 bases and J 5 bases; bases outside gene matches: 9. CDR3 sequence: CASSSYFDRGENIQYF. CDR3 sequence (DNA): TGCGCCAGCAGCTCGTACTTTGACAGGGGGGAAAACATTCAGTACTTC.